This is a list of T cell receptor beta chains from one sample in a study of cytomegalovirus exposure and HLA in healthy donors. TCRdb's table, derived via immunoSEQ multiplex PCR, lists solely in-frame clones and lacks some. The data show around 150,000 clones, less than 90% seen once. Input material: PBMCs. The receptor source for this set is a young woman in good health and CMV-seropositive. Each CDR3 is given with its conserved first and last residue. D genes are given only for firm matches. Only some rows state a clone size, as once, few, many or a class for expanded clones.

j_gene	v_gene	d_gene	abundance	CDR3nt	CDR3aa
TRBJ2-4	TRBV19	TRBD2	-	TGTGCCAGTAGTCCCGGGGGACTAGGACTTTCAGGGATTCAGTACTTC	CASSPGGLGLSGIQYF
TRBJ2-3	TRBV10-3	TRBD2	-	TGTGCCATCAGTGAGGGACTAGCGGAGCCTAGCACAGATACGCAGTATTTT	CAISEGLAEPSTDTQYF
TRBJ1-2	TRBV30	-	-	TGTGCCTGGAAATCTACAGTTGGCTATGGCTACACCTTC	CAWKSTVGYGYTF
TRBJ2-2	TRBV27	TRBD1	-	TGTGCCAGCAGTTTAGGGACAGTGAACACCGGGGAGCTGTTTTTT	CASSLGTVNTGELFF
TRBJ2-3	TRBV7-2	TRBD1	-	TGTGCCAGCAGCCGGACAGGGGGCCCCCGCACAGATACGCAGTATTTT	CASSRTGGPRTDTQYF
TRBJ1-5	TRBV7-9	-	-	TGTGCCAGCAGCTTTGGGTCCACAGGGAAGCCCCAGCATTTT	CASSFGSTGKPQHF
TRBJ2-5	TRBV28	-	-	TGTGCCAGCAGTCCCTCTAAAGAGACCCAGTACTTC	CASSPSKETQYF
TRBJ2-5	TRBV2	TRBD1	-	TGTGCCAGCATCGTCCGGGACAGTAAGGGAGAGACCCAGTACTTC	CASIVRDSKGETQYF
TRBJ2-3	TRBV7-2	TRBD2	-	TGTGCCAGCAGCTTATTGAATAGCGGGAGAATTGGGAGTACGCAGTATTTT	CASSLLNSGRIGSTQYF
TRBJ1-1	TRBV27	TRBD1	-	TGTGCCAGCTCGACAGGGGACAACACTGAAGCTTTCTTT	CASSTGDNTEAFF
TRBJ1-5	TRBV28	-	-	TGTGCCAGCAGAGAACAGGGTAGGGGTAATCAGCCCCAGCATTTT	CASREQGRGNQPQHF
TRBJ1-5	TRBV11-2	-	-	TGTGCCAGCAGCTTAGAGAGGCAGGGTGAAAATCAGCCCCAGCATTTT	CASSLERQGENQPQHF
TRBJ1-4	TRBV2	-	-	TGTGCCAGCAGGGCGGGTACTAATGAAAAACTGTTTTTT	CASRAGTNEKLFF
TRBJ2-7	TRBV11-3	-	-	TGTGCCAGCAGCTTAGATTCCCCGGACGAGCAGTACTTC	CASSLDSPDEQYF
TRBJ1-1	TRBV5-6	TRBD1	-	TGTGCCAGCAGCTACAGGGGGCTCATGAACACTGAAGCTTTCTTT	CASSYRGLMNTEAFF
TRBJ2-3	TRBV29-1	-	-	TGCAGCGTTGCCCTAAGAGATACGCAGTATTTT	CSVALRDTQYF
TRBJ1-2	TRBV19	TRBD1	-	TGTGCCAGTAGTATAGCGGGACAGGGAAACTATGGCTACACCTTC	CASSIAGQGNYGYTF
TRBJ2-3	TRBV11-2	TRBD1	-	TGTGCCAGCAGCTTAGCGACAGGGGCAGGAGATACGCAGTATTTT	CASSLATGAGDTQYF
TRBJ2-3	TRBV6-4	TRBD2	many	TGTGCCAGCAGCCTAGCGGGAGCCACAGATACGCAGTATTTT	CASSLAGATDTQYF
TRBJ2-7	TRBV23-1	TRBD2	-	TGCGCCAGCAGTCAATCTAGGTCTAGCGGGAACTACGAGCAGTACTTC	CASSQSRSSGNYEQYF
TRBJ2-3	TRBV9	TRBD2	-	TGTGCCAGCAGCGTAGAAGCGGGAAGCACAGATACGCAGTATTTT	CASSVEAGSTDTQYF
TRBJ2-2	TRBV13	TRBD2	-	TGTGCCAGCAGCTCCCTGAGAAGCGGGGGGTACACCGGGGAGCTGTTTTTT	CASSSLRSGGYTGELFF
TRBJ1-1	TRBV6-5	-	once	TGTGCCAGCAGAGCGGGGGACACTGAAGCTTTCTTT	CASRAGDTEAFF
TRBJ2-3	TRBV28	TRBD2	-	TGTGCCAGCAGTTCCTATACTAGCGGGAGTGGAGATACGCAGTATTTT	CASSSYTSGSGDTQYF
TRBJ1-3	TRBV6-6	-	once	TGTGCCAGCAGTTACTCGGAGGCAGCCTCTGGAAACACCATATATTTT	CASSYSEAASGNTIYF
TRBJ2-1	TRBV5-8	-	few	TGTGCCAGCAGCTTTTTTGTGGCGAGCGGAGGGGCGAATGAGCAGTTCTTC	CASSFFVASGGANEQFF
TRBJ2-4	TRBV6-1	-	-	TGTGCCAGCAGTGACCCACGACAGGATTTCATAGCCAAAAACATTCAGTACTTC	CASSDPRQDFIAKNIQYF
TRBJ2-2	TRBV5-8	-	-	TGTGCCAGCAGCCGCAGACAGCAGATATCGAACACCGGGGAGCTGTTTTTT	CASSRRQQISNTGELFF
TRBJ2-1	TRBV5-1	TRBD1	-	TGCGCCAGCAGTATATTACAGGGGGCCTCAGTCCCCTACAATGAGCAGTTCTTC	CASSILQGASVPYNEQFF
TRBJ2-7	TRBV2	TRBD2	-	TGTGCCAGCAGTGAAAGAGCGGGGGACTACGAGCAGTACTTC	CASSERAGDYEQYF
TRBJ2-1	TRBV6-1	-	-	TGTGCCAGCAGTGAAGGGACAGACCCCTACAATGAGCAGTTCTTC	CASSEGTDPYNEQFF
TRBJ2-7	TRBV6-5	TRBD1	few	TGTGCCAGCAGTTACTCGGGGACAGGGACCTACGAGCAGTACTTC	CASSYSGTGTYEQYF
TRBJ1-3	TRBV11-2	-	-	TGTGCCAGCAGCTTAGTACCCCGCGGTAGTAGCTCCTTT	CASSLVPRGSSSF